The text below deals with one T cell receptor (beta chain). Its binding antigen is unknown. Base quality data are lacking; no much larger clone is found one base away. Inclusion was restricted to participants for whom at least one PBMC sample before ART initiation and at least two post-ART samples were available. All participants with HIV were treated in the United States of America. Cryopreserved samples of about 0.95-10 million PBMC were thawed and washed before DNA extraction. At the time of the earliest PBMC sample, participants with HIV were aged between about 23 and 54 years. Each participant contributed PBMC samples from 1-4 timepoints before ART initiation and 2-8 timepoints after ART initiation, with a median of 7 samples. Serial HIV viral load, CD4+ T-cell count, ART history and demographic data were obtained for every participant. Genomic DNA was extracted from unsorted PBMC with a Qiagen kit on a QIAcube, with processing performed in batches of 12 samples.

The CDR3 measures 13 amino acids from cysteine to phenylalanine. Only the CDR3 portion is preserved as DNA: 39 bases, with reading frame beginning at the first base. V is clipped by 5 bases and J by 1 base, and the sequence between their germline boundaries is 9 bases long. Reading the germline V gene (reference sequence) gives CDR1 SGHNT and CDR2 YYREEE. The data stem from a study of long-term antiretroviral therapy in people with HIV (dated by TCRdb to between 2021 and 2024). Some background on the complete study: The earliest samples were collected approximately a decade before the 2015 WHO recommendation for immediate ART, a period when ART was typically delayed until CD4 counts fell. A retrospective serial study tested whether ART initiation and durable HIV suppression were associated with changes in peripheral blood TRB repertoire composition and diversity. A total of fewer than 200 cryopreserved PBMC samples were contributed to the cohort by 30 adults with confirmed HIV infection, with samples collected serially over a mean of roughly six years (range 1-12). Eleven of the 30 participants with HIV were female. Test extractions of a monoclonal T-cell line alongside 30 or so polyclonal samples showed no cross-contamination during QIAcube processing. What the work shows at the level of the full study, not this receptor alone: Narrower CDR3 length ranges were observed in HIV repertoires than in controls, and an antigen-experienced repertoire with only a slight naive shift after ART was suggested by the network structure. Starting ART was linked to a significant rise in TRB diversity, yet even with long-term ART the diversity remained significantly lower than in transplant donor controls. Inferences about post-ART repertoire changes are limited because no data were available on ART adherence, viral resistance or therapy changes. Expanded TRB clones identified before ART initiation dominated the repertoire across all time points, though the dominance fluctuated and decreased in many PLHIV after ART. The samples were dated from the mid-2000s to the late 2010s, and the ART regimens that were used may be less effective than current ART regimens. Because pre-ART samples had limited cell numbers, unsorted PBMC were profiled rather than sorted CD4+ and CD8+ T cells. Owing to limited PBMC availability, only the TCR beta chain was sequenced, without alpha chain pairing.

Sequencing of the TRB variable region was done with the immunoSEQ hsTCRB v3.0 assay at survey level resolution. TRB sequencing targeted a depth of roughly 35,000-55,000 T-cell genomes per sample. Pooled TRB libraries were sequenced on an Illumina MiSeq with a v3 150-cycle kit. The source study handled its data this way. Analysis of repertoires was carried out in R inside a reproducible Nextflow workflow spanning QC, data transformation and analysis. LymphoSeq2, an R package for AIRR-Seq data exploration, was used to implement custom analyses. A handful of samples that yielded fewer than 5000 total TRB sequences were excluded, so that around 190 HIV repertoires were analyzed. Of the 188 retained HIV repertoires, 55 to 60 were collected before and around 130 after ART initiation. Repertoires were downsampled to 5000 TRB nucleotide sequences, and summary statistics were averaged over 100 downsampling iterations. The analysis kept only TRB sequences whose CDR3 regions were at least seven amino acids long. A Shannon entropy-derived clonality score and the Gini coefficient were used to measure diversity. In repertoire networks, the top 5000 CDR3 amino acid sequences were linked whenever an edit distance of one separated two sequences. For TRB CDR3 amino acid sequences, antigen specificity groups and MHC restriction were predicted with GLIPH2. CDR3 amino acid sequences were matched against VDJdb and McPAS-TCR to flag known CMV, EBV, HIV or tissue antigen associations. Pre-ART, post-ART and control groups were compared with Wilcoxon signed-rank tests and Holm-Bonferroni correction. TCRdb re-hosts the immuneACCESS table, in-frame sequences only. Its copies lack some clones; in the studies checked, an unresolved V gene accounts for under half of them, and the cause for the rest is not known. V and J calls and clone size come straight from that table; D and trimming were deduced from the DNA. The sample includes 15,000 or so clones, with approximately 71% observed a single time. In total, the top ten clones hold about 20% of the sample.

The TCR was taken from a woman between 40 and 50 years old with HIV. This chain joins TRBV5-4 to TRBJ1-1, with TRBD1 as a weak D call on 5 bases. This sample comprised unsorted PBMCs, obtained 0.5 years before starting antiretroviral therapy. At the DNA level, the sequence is TGTGCCAGCAGTTTCGGACAGAACACTGAAGCTTTCTTT. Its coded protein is CASSFGQNTEAFF.